This T cell receptor beta chain was profiled in a study of T cell clonality in common variable immunodeficiency. Study results and limitations: Fewer deletions and N-nucleotide insertions were reportedly seen in common variable immunodeficiency TCR beta sequences.

The protocol was immunoSEQ multiplex PCR, while the TCRdb copy is restricted to in-frame clones and leaves out a portion. The sample holds about 42,000 clones, and no clone turns up only once. On this clone: Its antigen is still unknown. The observed sequence ends 3 residues before the CDR3 terminus, with the missing tail filled in from the germline J gene.

Germline trimming cut 2 bases from V and 5 bases from J; bases unmatched to any gene: 3. The CDR3 loop spans 13 amino acids. Germline V lookup: CDR1 GTSNPN, CDR2 SVGIG (reference sequence). Patients had low serum IgG, IgA and/or IgM and specific antibody deficiency. The sequenced sample consisted of peripheral blood mononuclear cells. This sequence originates from a human donor with common variable immunodeficiency. This chain links TRBV30 with TRBJ1-2; 9 bases map to TRBD1. The covered CDR3 bases are TGTGCCTGGAGTTATGGACAGGGGTATGGC. This codes for CAWSYGQGYG. The whole CDR3 protein is CAWSYGQGYGYTF.